These 27 T cell receptor beta chains share one sample of origin, sequenced in a study of blood T cell repertoires in COVID-19. TCRdb's table, derived via immunoSEQ multiplex PCR, lists solely in-frame clones and lacks some. The sample lists about 150,000 clones, roughly 83% seen once, with 9.5% to 13% in the top ten. Sequenced material: peripheral blood. These receptors all stem from a woman aged 60 to 75 with COVID-19, enrolled during active disease.

This clone occurred many times. V is TRBV11-3 and J is TRBJ2-7, with 9 nucleotides matching TRBD2. V shed 1 base, J shed 6 bases, and the junction held 7 bases outside the gene matches. CDR1 SGHNT and CDR2 YENEEA come from the germline V gene. This CDR3 is built from 15 residues. CDR3 amino acids: CASSLGRAGGAEQYF. CDR3 nucleotides: TGTGCCAGCAGCTTAGGACGAGCGGGAGGCGCCGAGCAGTACTTC.

The V and J genes are TRBV30 and TRBJ1-6; D call uncertain. Germline-derived CDR1 and CDR2 are GTSNPN and SVGIG (reference sequence). The CDR3 has 10 amino acids. The V end was cut by 1 base, the J end by 14 bases, with 6 bases between. The CDR3 spells CAWSDRSLHF. The CDR3 bases are TGTGCCTGGAGTGACCGGTCCCTCCACTTT.

V usage is TRBV7-3 and J usage is TRBJ1-1; D ambiguous. This CDR3 is 14 amino acids long. CDR1 and CDR2 (germline): SGHTA, FQGTGA. Between the trimmed V and J ends, which lost 2 bases and 2 bases, there was a span of 9 bases. Here the CDR3 reads CASSLQQLNTEAFF. In nucleotides, the CDR3 is TGTGCCAGCAGCTTACAACAGCTTAACACTGAAGCTTTCTTT.

The V and J genes are TRBV13 and TRBJ1-1; D is uncertain. The V and J ends lost 5 bases and 1 base respectively, with 8 bases between them. CDR3 length: 13 residues. Germline CDR1 reads PRHDT; CDR2 reads FYEKMQ (reference sequence). The CDR3 is CASSPRENTEAFF. The CDR3 DNA is TGTGCCAGCAGCCCCCGGGAGAACACTGAAGCTTTCTTT.

This clone was observed a few times. The chain has TRBV25-1 and TRBJ1-2, with a possible D match to TRBD1 (6 bases). Between the trimmed V and J ends, which lost 2 bases and 5 bases, there was a span of 6 bases. This CDR3 has 12 residues. Germline V gene lookup returns CDR1 MGHDK and CDR2 SYGVNS. Written as DNA, the CDR3 is TGTGCCAGCAGTGAACAGGGGTATGGCTACACCTTC. Its translation: CASSEQGYGYTF.

J is TRBJ1-3 and V is TRBV6-4; D gene unclear. Germline V gene data show CDR1 as MRHNA and CDR2 as SNTAGT. V shed 5 bases and J shed 2 bases, with 13 bases lying between them. The CDR3 has 15 residues. The CDR3 region has the DNA TGTGCCAGCAGTAAAGGGAGTGGAACTGGAAACACCATATATTTT. This translates into CASSKGSGTGNTIYF.

The chain has TRBV15 and TRBJ2-5, with 11 bases lining up with TRBD2. Germline loops: CDR1 LNHNV, CDR2 YYDKDF (reference sequence). V lost 0 bases, J lost 5 bases, and 5 bases stayed unmatched. CDR3 length equals 16 residues. The CDR3 spells CATSRETSGVSETQYF. The CDR3 DNA is TGTGCCACCAGCAGAGAGACTAGCGGGGTCTCCGAGACCCAGTACTTC.

The V gene is TRBV7-3, the J gene TRBJ2-1; 10 bases agree with TRBD2. In germline, CDR1 is SGHTA, CDR2 FQGTGA. The CDR3 runs 17 residues. V was pared by 0 bases and J by 10 bases, with 12 bases of the junction left unmatched. In DNA, the CDR3 is TGTGCCAGCAGCTTAACGCCACTTAGCGGGGGGCAAGGAGAGCAGTTCTTC. Its protein is CASSLTPLSGGQGEQFF.

CDR3 in amino acids: CASSLTGAYEQYV. The CDR3, as DNA: TGTGCCAGCAGTTTGACAGGGGCCTACGAGCAGTACGTC. The rearrangement uses TRBV6-2 or TRBV6-3 and TRBJ2-7; 8 nucleotides match TRBD1. With V trimmed by 4 bases and J by 2 bases, 1 base remained unmatched. This CDR3 is built from 13 residues. Per germline, CDR1 MNHEY and CDR2 SVGEGT.

This chain uses TRBV7-2 with TRBJ2-2; TRBD2 matches at 9 bases. Germline V gives CDR1 SGHTA, CDR2 FQGNSA. This CDR3 spans 15 amino acids. Trimming cost V 4 bases and J 4 bases; bases outside gene matches: 4. For the CDR3, the DNA is TGTGCCAGCAGCTCTAGCGGGATGGGCACCGGGGAGCTGTTTTTT. Translated: CASSSSGMGTGELFF.

This clone was seen more than once but under ten times. V and J are TRBV7-3 and TRBJ2-7; D is undetermined. The germline V and J ends were trimmed by 4 bases and 5 bases, with 15 bases remaining between them. From germline, CDR1 is SGHTA and CDR2 FQGTGA. The CDR3 covers 14 residues. CDR3: CASSSFPTPDEQYF. In DNA, the CDR3 is TGTGCCAGCAGCTCCTTTCCGACTCCGGACGAGCAGTACTTC.

This sequence joins TRBV5-8 and TRBJ2-7, with 8 bases identical to TRBD1. Germline V gene sequence: CDR1 SGHTS, CDR2 YDEGEE. V was pared by 4 bases and J by 5 bases, with 14 bases of the junction left unmatched. The CDR3 is 16 amino acids. The CDR3 sequence is CASSQVSRTGSDEQYF. The CDR3, as DNA: TGTGCCAGCAGCCAAGTGTCGCGGACAGGGAGCGACGAGCAGTACTTC.

The V and J genes are TRBV5-1 and TRBJ2-2; 9 nucleotides match TRBD1. J was trimmed by 5 bases and V by 3 bases; bases with no gene match: 2. Germline V gene sequence: CDR1 SGHRS, CDR2 YFSETQ. The CDR3 consists of 14 residues. CDR3 sequence: CASSSGQGTGELFF. DNA of the CDR3: TGCGCCAGCAGCTCGGGACAGGGAACCGGGGAGCTGTTTTTT.

The chain uses TRBV3-1 (or the pseudogene TRBV3-2) and TRBJ2-7, with 8 bases matching TRBD2. Germline CDR1 LGHDT, CDR2 YNNKEL (reference sequence). Germline trimming cut 4 bases from V and 2 bases from J; bases unmatched to any gene: 10. The CDR3 extends over 16 amino acids. CDR3: CASSRNQRELTYEQYF. The DNA for the CDR3 is TGTGCCAGCAGCCGAAATCAGCGGGAGCTTACCTACGAGCAGTACTTC.

The chain couples TRBV7-2 to TRBJ2-5; D remains unclear. Looked up from germline, CDR1 is SGHTA and CDR2 is FQGNSA. The CDR3 contains 13 residues. The V and J ends lost 2 bases and 1 base respectively, with 5 bases between them. CDR3 coding DNA: TGTGCCAGCAGCTTATACTTCCAAGAGACCCAGTACTTC. This encodes CASSLYFQETQYF. Full variable domain (missing parts from reference TRBV7-2 and TRBJ2-5): GAGVSQSPSNKVTEKGKDVELRCDPISGHTALYWYRQSLGQGLEFLIYFQGNSAPDKSGLPSDRFSAERTGGSVSTLTIQRTQQEDSAVYLCASSLYFQETQYFGPGTRLLVL.

The chain employs TRBV9 and TRBJ2-2; the match to TRBD2 covers 11 bases. Germline V gene sequence: CDR1 SGDLS, CDR2 YYNGEE. The CDR3 is made up of 17 amino acids. V lost 1 base, J lost 1 base, and 3 bases stayed unmatched. The CDR3 is CASSVLAGGKNTGELFF. As DNA, the CDR3 is TGTGCCAGCAGCGTATTAGCGGGAGGGAAGAACACCGGGGAGCTGTTTTTT.

CDR3 in amino acids: CASSLAYRSTEAFF. CDR3 DNA sequence: TGCGCCAGCAGCTTGGCGTACAGGTCCACTGAAGCTTTCTTT. The J gene is TRBJ1-1, the V gene TRBV5-1; perhaps TRBD1 as D (5 bases). The CDR3 extends over 14 amino acids. Germline CDR1 is SGHRS and CDR2 is YFSETQ. Trimming shortened V by 0 bases and J by 4 bases, and 10 bases separated the two germline ends.

This chain joins TRBV10-1 and TRBJ2-3; 7 bases line up with TRBD1. Per the germline V gene, CDR1 is WNHNN and CDR2 is SYGVQD (reference sequence). This CDR3 region has 14 residues. Trimming cost V 4 bases and J 4 bases; bases outside gene matches: 5. In nucleotides, the CDR3 is TGCGCCAGCAGTGCGACGCAGGGGGCAGATACGCAGTATTTT. Protein product: CASSATQGADTQYF.

The genes are TRBV11-3 and TRBJ1-1; tentative D call: TRBD1 (6 bases). The CDR3 runs to 15 residues. V was cut by 3 bases and J by 1 base, with 12 bases left in between. CDR1 SGHNT and CDR2 YENEEA come from the germline V gene. The CDR3 bases are TGTGCCAGCAGCTTGGGGGCAGGGGCGAACACTGAAGCTTTCTTT. This sequence encodes CASSLGAGANTEAFF. Full variable domain (remainder filled in from reference TRBV11-3 and TRBJ1-1): EAGVVQSPRYKIIEKKQPVAFWCNPISGHNTLYWYLQNLGQGPELLIRYENEEAVDDSQLPKDRFSAERLKGVDSTLKIQPAELGDSAVYLCASSLGAGANTEAFFGQGTRLTVV.

This chain uses TRBV3-1 (or the pseudogene TRBV3-2) with TRBJ1-4, with no clear D. This CDR3 has 14 residues. Between the trimmed V and J ends, which lost 3 bases and 4 bases, there was a span of 9 bases. In germline, CDR1 is LGHDT, CDR2 YNNKEL (reference sequence). The CDR3 loop is CASSHTAYNEKLFF. CDR3 in DNA: TGTGCCAGCAGCCATACAGCTTATAATGAAAAACTGTTTTTT.

The chain carries TRBV12-3 or TRBV12-4 and TRBJ1-3, with D unresolved. Trimming left V 10 bases short and J 4 bases short, with 11 bases between. CDR3 size: 12 residues. CDR3 nucleotides: TGTGCCAACGCGAACAGCGGAAACACCATATATTTT. This translates into CANANSGNTIYF.

CDR3: CASSRDNQPQHF. In nucleotides, the CDR3 is TGTGCCAGCAGCCGAGATAATCAGCCCCAGCATTTT. The rearrangement links TRBV11-2 to TRBJ1-5; D is unresolved. Trimming pared 5 bases from V and 4 bases from J, leaving 6 bases between. The length of the CDR3 is 12 residues. Germline V gene data show CDR1 as SGHAT and CDR2 as FQNNGV.

The V call is TRBV5-1, the J call TRBJ1-1; no clear D. The CDR3 sequence is 13 residues long. CDR1 and CDR2 (germline): SGHRS, YFSETQ. Trimming pared 4 bases from V and 5 bases from J, leaving 12 bases between. The CDR3 sequence is CASSALGRTEAFF. The CDR3 DNA reads as TGCGCCAGCAGCGCGTTAGGGAGGACTGAAGCTTTCTTT.

This clone has more than one count but fewer than ten. The chain is built from TRBV5-4 and TRBJ1-2; D may be TRBD1 (6 bases). The CDR3 totals 14 residues. The V end lost 1 base, the J end lost 2 bases, and 9 bases lay between the germline ends. Germline CDR1 is SGHNT and CDR2 is YYREEE (reference sequence). This CDR3 is CASSLTGTNYGYTF. Here the CDR3 DNA reads TGTGCCAGCAGCTTGACAGGGACCAACTATGGCTACACCTTC.

The sample holds one count of this clone. The genes are TRBV27 and TRBJ1-2; possibly TRBD1 for D (6 bases). The germline V gene has CDR1 MNHEY and CDR2 SMNVEV (reference sequence). This CDR3 comprises 15 residues. Deletions cut 3 bases from V and 6 bases from J, with 17 bases between. CDR3 nucleotides: TGTGCCAGCAGTTTTTGGGGGGGGTACAGGGATGGCTACACCTTC. Amino acids: CASSFWGGYRDGYTF.

The chain carries TRBV18 and TRBJ2-1; 8 bases match TRBD2. The V gene's germline CDR1 is KGHSH and CDR2 LQKENI. This CDR3 is 15 amino acids long. With V trimmed by 3 bases and J by 5 bases, 6 bases remained unmatched. The DNA for the CDR3 is TGTGCCAGCTCACCGCCGAATAGCGGGAACAATGAGCAGTTCTTC. Translation: CASSPPNSGNNEQFF.

The genes are TRBV7-9 and TRBJ1-6; the D gene is possibly TRBD1 (5 bases). The germline gives CDR1 SEHNR, CDR2 FQNEAQ (reference sequence). The ends were cut back, 5 bases at V and 6 bases at J, with 11 bases in the middle. This CDR3 region has 14 residues. The CDR3: CASSVDSRNSPLHF. The DNA for the CDR3 is TGTGCCAGCAGCGTAGACAGCCGTAATTCACCCCTCCACTTT.